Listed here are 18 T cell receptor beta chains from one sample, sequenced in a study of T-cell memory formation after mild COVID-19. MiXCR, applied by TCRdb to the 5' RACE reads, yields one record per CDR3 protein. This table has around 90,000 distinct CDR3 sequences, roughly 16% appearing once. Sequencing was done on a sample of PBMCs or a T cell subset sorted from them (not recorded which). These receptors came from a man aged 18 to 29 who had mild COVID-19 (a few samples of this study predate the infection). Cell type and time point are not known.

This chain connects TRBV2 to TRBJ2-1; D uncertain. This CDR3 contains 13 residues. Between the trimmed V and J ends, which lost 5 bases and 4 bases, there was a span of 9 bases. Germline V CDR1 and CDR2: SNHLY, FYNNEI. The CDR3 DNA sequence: TGTGCCAGCAGTAGTTCCGAATACAATGAGCAGTTCTTC. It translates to CASSSSEYNEQFF.

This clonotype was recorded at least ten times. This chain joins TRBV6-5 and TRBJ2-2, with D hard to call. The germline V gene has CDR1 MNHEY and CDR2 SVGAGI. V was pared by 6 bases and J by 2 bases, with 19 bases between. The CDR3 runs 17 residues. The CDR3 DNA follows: TGTGCCAGCAGAATGATTCCGGACCTACCCAACACCGGGGAGCTGTTTTTT. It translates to CASRMIPDLPNTGELFF.

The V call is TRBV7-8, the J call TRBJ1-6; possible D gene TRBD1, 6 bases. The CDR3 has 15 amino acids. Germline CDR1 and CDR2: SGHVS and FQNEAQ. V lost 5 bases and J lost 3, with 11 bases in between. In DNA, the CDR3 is TGTGCCAGCAGCACAGGACAGCTCTATAATTCACCCCTCCACTTT. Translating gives CASSTGQLYNSPLHF. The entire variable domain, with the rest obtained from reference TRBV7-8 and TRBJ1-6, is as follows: GAGVSQSPRYKVAKRGQDVALRCDPISGHVSLFWYQQALGQGPEFLTYFQNEAQLDKSGLPSDRFFAERPEGSVSTLKIQRTQQEDSAVYLCASSTGQLYNSPLHFGNGTRLTVT.

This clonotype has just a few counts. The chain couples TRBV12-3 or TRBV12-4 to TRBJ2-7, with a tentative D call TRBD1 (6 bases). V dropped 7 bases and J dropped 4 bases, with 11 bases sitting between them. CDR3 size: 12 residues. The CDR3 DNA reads TGTGCCAGCAAAGACCAGGGGTACGAGCAGTACTTC. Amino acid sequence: CASKDQGYEQYF.

Here the CDR3 DNA reads TGTGCCAGTATGGTAGGGTTTGGACAGCCCCAGCATTTT. Its translation: CASMVGFGQPQHF. This chain links TRBV19 with TRBJ1-5; D not certain. Deletions cut 7 bases from V and 7 bases from J, with 14 bases between. This CDR3 spans 13 amino acids. In germline, CDR1 is LNHDA, CDR2 SQIVND (reference sequence).

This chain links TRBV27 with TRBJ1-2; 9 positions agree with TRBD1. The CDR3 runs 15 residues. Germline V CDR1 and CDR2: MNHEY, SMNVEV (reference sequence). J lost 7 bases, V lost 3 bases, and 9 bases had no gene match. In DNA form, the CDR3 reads TGTGCCAGCAGTTTTATCGGGACAGGGTATGGTGGCTACACCTTC. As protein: CASSFIGTGYGGYTF.

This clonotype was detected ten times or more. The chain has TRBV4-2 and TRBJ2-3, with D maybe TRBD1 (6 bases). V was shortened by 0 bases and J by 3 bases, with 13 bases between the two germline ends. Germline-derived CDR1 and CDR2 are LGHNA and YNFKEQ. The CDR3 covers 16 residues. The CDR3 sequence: CASSQEGAGLTDTQYF. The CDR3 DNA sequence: TGTGCCAGCAGCCAAGAGGGGGCCGGGCTGACAGATACGCAGTATTTT.

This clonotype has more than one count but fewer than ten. CDR3 amino acids: CASSLSGDRDLTDTQYF. The CDR3 DNA sequence: TGTGCCAGCAGCCTATCGGGGGACAGGGATCTCACAGATACGCAGTATTTT. The genes are TRBV7-3 and TRBJ2-3, with 9 bases matching TRBD1. Trimming removed 5 bases from V and 2 bases from J; junction bases left unmatched: 11. CDR1 and CDR2 (germline): SGHTA, FQGTGA. The CDR3 extends over 17 amino acids.

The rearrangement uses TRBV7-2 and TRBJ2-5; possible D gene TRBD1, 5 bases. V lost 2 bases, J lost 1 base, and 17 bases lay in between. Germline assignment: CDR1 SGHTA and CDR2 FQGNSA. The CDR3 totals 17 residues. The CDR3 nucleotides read TGTGCCAGCAGCTTATTCGCCAGGGTAGTAGGCCAAGAGACCCAGTACTTC. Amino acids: CASSLFARVVGQETQYF.

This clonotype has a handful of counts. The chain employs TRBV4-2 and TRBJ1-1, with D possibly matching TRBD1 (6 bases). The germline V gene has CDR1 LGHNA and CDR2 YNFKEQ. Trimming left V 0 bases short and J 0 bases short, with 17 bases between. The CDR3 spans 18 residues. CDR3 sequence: CASSQDNAITGLNTEAFF. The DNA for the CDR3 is TGTGCCAGCAGCCAAGATAATGCCATTACAGGGTTGAACACTGAAGCTTTCTTT.

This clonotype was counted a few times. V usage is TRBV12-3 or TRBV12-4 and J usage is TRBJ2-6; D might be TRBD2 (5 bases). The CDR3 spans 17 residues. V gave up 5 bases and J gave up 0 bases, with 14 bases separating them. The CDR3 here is CASSTRGLSSGANVLTF. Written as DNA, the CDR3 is TGTGCCAGCAGTACGAGAGGACTCAGCTCTGGGGCCAACGTCCTGACTTTC.

The DNA for the CDR3 is TGTGCCAGCACGGGGACAGAAAGCTCCTACGAGCAGTACGTC. It is translated as CASTGTESSYEQYV. The chain couples TRBV6-6 to TRBJ2-7; 7 nucleotides match TRBD1. There are 14 residues in the CDR3. J was trimmed by 0 bases and V by 7 bases; bases with no gene match: 6. From germline, CDR1 is MNHNY and CDR2 SVGAGI (reference sequence).

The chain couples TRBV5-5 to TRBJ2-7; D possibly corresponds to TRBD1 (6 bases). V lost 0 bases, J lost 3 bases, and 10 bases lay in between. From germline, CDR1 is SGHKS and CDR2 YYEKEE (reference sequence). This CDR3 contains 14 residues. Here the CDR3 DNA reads TGTGCCAGCAGCTTGGGCCCAGGGGTCTACGAGCAGTACTTC. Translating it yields CASSLGPGVYEQYF.

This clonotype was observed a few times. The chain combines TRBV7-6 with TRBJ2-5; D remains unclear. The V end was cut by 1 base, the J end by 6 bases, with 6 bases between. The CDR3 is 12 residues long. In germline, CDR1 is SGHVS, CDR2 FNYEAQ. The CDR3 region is CASSLGGKTQYF. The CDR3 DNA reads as TGTGCCAGCAGCTTAGGAGGAAAGACCCAGTACTTC.

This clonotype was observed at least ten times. This CDR3 reads CASRPSGGDGYTF. CDR3 nucleotide sequence: TGTGCCAGCAGGCCTTCCGGTGGGGATGGCTACACCTTC. The rearrangement uses TRBV6-5 and TRBJ1-2; no firm D call. V shed 6 bases and J shed 6 bases, with 14 bases lying between them. The CDR3 is 13 amino acids. In germline, CDR1 is MNHEY, CDR2 SVGAGI.

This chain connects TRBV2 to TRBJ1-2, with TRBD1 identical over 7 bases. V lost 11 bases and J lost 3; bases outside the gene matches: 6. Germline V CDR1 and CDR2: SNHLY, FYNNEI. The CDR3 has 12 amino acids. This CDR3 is CAVKGQDYGYTF. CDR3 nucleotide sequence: TGTGCCGTCAAAGGACAGGACTATGGCTACACCTTC.

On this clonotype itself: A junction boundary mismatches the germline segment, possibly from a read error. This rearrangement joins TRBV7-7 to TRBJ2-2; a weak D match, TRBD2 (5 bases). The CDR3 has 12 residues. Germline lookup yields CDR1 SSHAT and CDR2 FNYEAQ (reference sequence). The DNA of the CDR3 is TGTGCTAGCAGCGAGGGTCCCGGGGAGCTGTTTTTT. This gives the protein CASSEGPGELFF.

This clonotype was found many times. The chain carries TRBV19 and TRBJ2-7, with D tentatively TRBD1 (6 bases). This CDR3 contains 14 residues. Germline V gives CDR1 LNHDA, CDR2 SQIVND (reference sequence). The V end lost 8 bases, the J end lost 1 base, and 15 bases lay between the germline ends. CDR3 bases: TGTGCCAGTTCCTCCGGGACATTGTCCTACGAGCAGTACTTC. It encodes CASSSGTLSYEQYF.